Presented here are 17 T cell receptor beta chains from one specimen sequenced in a study of cytomegalovirus exposure and HLA in healthy donors (dated by TCRdb to 2017 to 2019). The library came from the immunoSEQ multiplex PCR assay. A mixture of 60 forward primers for TCR Vbeta segments and 13 reverse primers for TCR Jbeta segments was used in the multiplex PCR. This immuneACCESS table, as held by TCRdb, lists in-frame sequences with V and J called but not all clones. Of the missing ones, under half trace to an unresolved V gene in checked studies; the others have no known cause. For this sample there are 150,000 to 200,000 clones; around 84% appear just once. The ten largest clonotypes hold around 3.6% of the sample. The sample comprised PBMCs. These receptors were collected from a man between 35 and 55 years old in good health and CMV-seropositive.

The chain carries TRBV4-1 and TRBJ2-5; 11 bases fit TRBD1. CDR1 MGHRA and CDR2 YSYEKL come from the germline V gene. The CDR3 totals 15 residues. V lost 1 base and J lost 5; bases outside the gene matches: 3. Written as DNA, the CDR3 is TGCGCCAGCAGCCAAGGGGGGACAGGGGGTGAGACCCAGTACTTC. It encodes CASSQGGTGGETQYF.

This chain uses TRBV5-1 with TRBJ1-5; TRBD1 matches at 8 bases. Germline V gene data show CDR1 as SGHRS and CDR2 as YFSETQ. The CDR3 is 14 residues long. Trimming cost V 4 bases and J 6 bases; bases outside gene matches: 6. CDR3 nucleotide sequence: TGCGCCAGCAGCATGACAGGGGCCGGTCAGCCCCAGCATTTT. Translation: CASSMTGAGQPQHF.

The J gene is TRBJ2-1, the V gene TRBV4-3, with D hard to call. The germline V and J ends were trimmed by 1 base and 5 bases, with 9 bases remaining between them. The CDR3 extends over 14 amino acids. The germline V gene has CDR1 LGHNA and CDR2 YSLEER. CDR3 region: CASSQGVSHNEQFF. CDR3 coding DNA: TGCGCCAGCAGCCAAGGTGTTAGTCACAATGAGCAGTTCTTC.

This clone has only a few counts. The germline gene is not matched at one end of the junction; a read error may be the cause. The V gene is TRBV4-2, the J gene TRBJ1-4; 8 positions match TRBD1. CDR3 length equals 17 residues. Germline V gene data show CDR1 as LGHNA and CDR2 as YNFKEQ. CDR3 sequence (DNA): TGTGCCAGCAGCCAAGCGGTCCGACAGGGGTCTAAGGAAAAACTGTTTTTT. It specifies CASSQAVRQGSKEKLFF.

This sequence joins TRBV7-9 and TRBJ1-4; perhaps TRBD1 as D (5 bases). Germline CDR1 reads SEHNR; CDR2 reads FQNEAQ (reference sequence). V was clipped by 5 bases and J by 7 bases, with 17 bases between them. CDR3 size: 15 residues. The CDR3: CASSPGGVVAEKLFF. The DNA of the CDR3 is TGTGCCAGCAGCCCGGGGGGGGTGGTCGCTGAAAAACTGTTTTTT.

The genes are TRBV13 and TRBJ2-7; weak D call: TRBD1 (6 bases). Germline loops: CDR1 PRHDT, CDR2 FYEKMQ (reference sequence). The CDR3 contains 16 residues. Trimming stripped 5 bases from V and 4 bases from J, with 21 bases between. The DNA of the CDR3 is TGTGCCAGCAGCATAGTTCAGGGGAGTAGGGCGTACGAGCAGTACTTC. Translated: CASSIVQGSRAYEQYF.

Note on this clone: Distinct nucleotide sequences in the sample also encode this CDR3. The chain combines TRBV5-4 with TRBJ2-7; 9 positions match TRBD2. Germline CDR1 and CDR2: SGHNT and YYREEE (reference sequence). This CDR3 has 16 amino acids. V shed 4 bases, J shed 5 bases, and the junction held 13 bases outside the gene matches. This CDR3 is CASSLFLRGGLDEQYF. The CDR3 DNA follows: TGTGCCAGCAGCCTGTTCTTGCGGGGGGGCCTCGACGAGCAGTACTTC.

This clone was observed a few times. J is TRBJ2-7 and V is TRBV5-1; 10 nucleotides align to TRBD2. The germline gives CDR1 SGHRS, CDR2 YFSETQ. The CDR3 loop spans 14 amino acids. Losses at the gene ends were 2 bases for V and 4 bases for J; bases not matched to a gene: 3. In DNA form, the CDR3 reads TGCGCCAGCAGCTTAGGACTAGCGGTATACGAGCAGTACTTC. Amino acids: CASSLGLAVYEQYF.

V gene TRBV6-1 combines with J gene TRBJ1-5, with unresolved D. The CDR3 runs 13 residues. Germline V CDR1 and CDR2: MNHNS, SASEGT. V dropped 3 bases and J dropped 4 bases, with 7 bases sitting between them. This CDR3 reads CASSDRWNQPQHF. CDR3 DNA sequence: TGTGCCAGCAGTGATCGGTGGAATCAGCCCCAGCATTTT.

This clone was counted once. This sequence joins TRBV27 and TRBJ2-7, with 8 positions matching TRBD2. This CDR3 has 16 amino acids. With 3 bases clipped from V and 6 bases from J, the junction kept 13 bases outside the gene matches. CDR1 and CDR2 (germline): MNHEY, SMNVEV (reference sequence). This chain's CDR3 is CASSFTGGPVDGEQYF. The CDR3 nucleotides are TGTGCCAGCAGTTTTACGGGAGGGCCCGTTGATGGCGAGCAGTACTTC.

V usage is TRBV6-1 and J usage is TRBJ1-1; D call uncertain. The germline V gene encodes CDR1 MNHNS and CDR2 SASEGT. The CDR3 totals 11 residues. V lost 5 bases to trimming and J lost 8 bases, with 9 bases between them. In nucleotides, the CDR3 is TGTGCCAGCAGTTATGCAGTGGAAGCTTTCTTT. This sequence encodes CASSYAVEAFF.

V gene TRBV5-1 combines with J gene TRBJ2-2; 11 nucleotides line up with TRBD2. The junction had 7 bases not matched to a gene; V was cut back by 5 bases and J by 4 bases. CDR3 size: 16 residues. Germline CDR1 reads SGHRS; CDR2 reads YFSETQ. The CDR3: CASRPTSGTSTGELFF. In DNA, the CDR3 is TGCGCCAGCAGGCCGACTAGCGGGACCAGCACCGGGGAGCTGTTTTTT.

This clone was detected a few times. This chain uses TRBV7-9 with TRBJ1-1; no clear D gene. In germline, CDR1 is SEHNR, CDR2 FQNEAQ (reference sequence). This CDR3 comprises 12 residues. Trimming removed 3 bases at V and 2 bases at J, with 4 bases between. The CDR3 loop reads CASSFQNTEAFF. The CDR3 DNA follows: TGTGCCAGCAGCTTCCAAAACACTGAAGCTTTCTTT.

The chain's CDR3 is CASWRDRHPEINQPQHF. CDR3 nucleotides: TGCGCCAGCTGGCGGGACAGGCACCCAGAGATCAATCAGCCCCAGCATTTT. The J gene is TRBJ1-5, the V gene TRBV23-1; 8 bases are shared with TRBD1. TRBV23-1 is known as an ORF, though its function is uncertain. The CDR3 runs 17 residues. V was clipped by 8 bases and J by 3 bases; unmatched bases: 15.

This CDR3 reads CASSDQSTGRGETQYF. The DNA for the CDR3 is TGTGCCAGCAGTGACCAAAGCACAGGGAGGGGAGAGACCCAGTACTTC. The V and J genes are TRBV6-1 and TRBJ2-5; D is perhaps TRBD2 (7 bases). Trimming stripped 3 bases from V and 4 bases from J, with 18 bases between. CDR3 length: 16 residues. The germline V gene encodes CDR1 MNHNS and CDR2 SASEGT.

Only one count was recorded for this clone. The chain links TRBV9 to TRBJ1-3; perhaps TRBD1 as D (6 bases). The CDR3 runs to 14 residues. Germline CDR1 reads SGDLS; CDR2 reads YYNGEE. Trimming removed 3 bases at V and 6 bases at J, with 13 bases between. CDR3 residues: CASSAGHHVNTIYF. For the CDR3, the DNA is TGTGCCAGCAGCGCGGGACACCACGTAAACACCATATATTTT. The full variable domain, in which reference TRBV9 and TRBJ1-3 provide the parts outside the CDR3, is DSGVTQTPKHLITATGQRVTLRCSPRSGDLSVYWYQQSLDQGLQFLIQYYNGEERAKGNILERFSAQQFPDLHSELNLSSLELGDSALYFCASSAGHHVNTIYFGEGSWLTVV.

The chain employs TRBV13 and TRBJ1-3, with D uncertain. Trimming left V 1 base short and J 0 bases short, with 10 bases between. Per germline, CDR1 PRHDT and CDR2 FYEKMQ (reference sequence). The CDR3 is made up of 16 amino acids. DNA for the CDR3: TGTGCCAGCAGCTTAGCTAGCGGGATCTCTGGAAACACCATATATTTT. This translates into CASSLASGISGNTIYF.